Frequency places the clone carrying this T cell receptor (beta chain) as medium-sized (0.01 to 0.1%). From the 5' RACE reads, TCRdb lists one entry per CDR3 protein and no DNA. This repertoire comprises under 1,500 distinct CDR3 sequences; its ten largest clones make up approximately 63%. This entry belongs to a study of T cells expressing NK-cell markers. This CDR3 region has 16 residues. The germline V gene has CDR1 SEHNR and CDR2 FQNEAQ (reference sequence). The sample comprised blood T cells: a sorted CD56 or NKG2C T cell subset, CD4+ or CD8+ T cells, or bulk PBMC T cells (not recorded which). This chain connects TRBV7-9 to TRBJ2-1; the TRBD1 assignment by TCRdb is unverifiable without DNA. The origin of this receptor is a woman aged 18-35 years in good health. CDR3 protein: CASRSRGGGFYNEQFF. The variable domain in full, with the rest retrieved from reference TRBV7-9 and TRBJ2-1, is DTGVSQNPRHKITKRGQNVTFRCDPISEHNRLYWYRQTLGQGPEFLTYFQNEAQLEKSRLLSDRFSAERPKGSFSTLEIQRTEQGDSAMYLCASRSRGGGFYNEQFFGPGTRLTVL.